Listed below are T cell receptor beta chains from one sample, sequenced in a study of cytomegalovirus exposure and HLA in healthy donors. Only in-frame clones appear in the TCRdb table, and some are missing; sequencing was by immunoSEQ multiplex PCR. The repertoire holds 150,000 to 200,000 clones, with over 75% as singletons. Sequenced sample: PBMCs. The receptors shown here come from a young man in good health and CMV-seronegative. CDR3s include the opening cysteine and the closing phenylalanine or tryptophan. The D gene is left open where the match is weak. Where a row states a size, it is once, few, many or the class of an expanded clone; other rows omit it.

v_call,j_call,d_call,clone_size,cdr3_aa,cdr3_nt
TRBV7-2,TRBJ2-7,NA,NA,CASSLAGGATYEQYF,TGTGCCAGCAGCTTAGCGGGTGGGGCCACCTACGAGCAGTACTTC
TRBV13,TRBJ2-7,NA,NA,CASSWSGTYEQYF,TGTGCCAGCAGCTGGAGCGGCACCTACGAGCAGTACTTC
TRBV7-9,TRBJ2-5,NA,NA,CASSLEVRVAETQYF,TGTGCCAGCAGCTTAGAGGTCAGGGTGGCAGAGACCCAGTACTTC
TRBV2,TRBJ1-5,NA,NA,CASSTVSNQPQHF,TGTGCCAGCAGCACAGTTAGCAATCAGCCCCAGCATTTT
TRBV7-2,TRBJ2-3,TRBD2,NA,CASSPGTSGGFSGDTQYF,TGTGCCAGCAGCCCGGGGACTAGCGGGGGGTTTTCGGGAGATACGCAGTATTTT
TRBV5-8,TRBJ2-1,TRBD1,NA,CASRRAGTGGYNEQFF,TGTGCCAGCAGGAGAGCCGGGACAGGGGGATACAATGAGCAGTTCTTC
TRBV7-9,TRBJ2-3,NA,NA,CASIQHLTDTQYF,TGTGCCAGCATCCAACACCTCACAGATACGCAGTATTTT
TRBV7-9,TRBJ1-3,NA,NA,CASSLLGNTIYF,TGTGCCAGCAGCTTGTTAGGAAACACCATATATTTT
TRBV21-1,TRBJ2-5,NA,NA,CASSKEKREGQETQYF,TGTGCCAGCAGCAAAGAAAAGCGGGAGGGACAAGAGACCCAGTACTTC
TRBV18,TRBJ2-7,TRBD2,NA,CASSPQSGGAREQYF,TGTGCCAGCTCACCACAGAGCGGGGGGGCGCGGGAGCAGTACTTC
TRBV19,TRBJ1-2,NA,NA,CASSLGVLSTNYGYTF,TGTGCCAGTAGCCTAGGTGTCTTGAGTACTAACTATGGCTACACCTTC
TRBV13,TRBJ2-1,NA,NA,CASSPPGLAYNEQFF,TGTGCCAGCAGCCCCCCGGGACTGGCATACAATGAGCAGTTCTTC
TRBV19,TRBJ1-1,NA,NA,CASRETEGSWNTEAFF,TGTGCCAGTCGTGAAACAGAGGGTTCGTGGAACACTGAAGCTTTCTTT
TRBV7-2,TRBJ2-7,NA,NA,CASSLAGQGVNEQYF,TGTGCCAGCAGCCTAGCGGGACAGGGAGTGAACGAGCAGTACTTC
TRBV5-1,TRBJ1-2,NA,NA,CASSLDPDRRYGYTF,TGCGCCAGCAGCTTGGACCCCGACAGAAGATATGGCTACACCTTC
TRBV2,TRBJ1-1,TRBD1,NA,CASGSRGMNTEAFF,TGTGCCAGCGGTTCCAGGGGGATGAACACTGAAGCTTTCTTT
TRBV6-5,TRBJ1-2,NA,NA,CASSNDRPTNYGYTF,TGTGCCAGCAGTAACGACAGGCCCACTAACTATGGCTACACCTTC
TRBV7-3,TRBJ2-3,TRBD2,once,CASSRLAGGADTQYF,TGTGCCAGCAGCCGACTAGCGGGAGGGGCAGATACGCAGTATTTT
TRBV7-9,TRBJ1-2,TRBD1,NA,CSSSLSQGTYGYTF,TGTTCCAGCAGCTTATCACAGGGGACCTATGGCTACACCTTC
TRBV6-5,TRBJ1-4,TRBD1,NA,CASRVGQGFGEKLFF,TGTGCCAGCAGGGTCGGACAGGGGTTTGGTGAAAAACTGTTTTTT
TRBV10-3,TRBJ1-4,NA,NA,CAISEGQAGEKLFF,TGTGCCATCAGTGAGGGACAAGCGGGTGAAAAACTGTTTTTT
TRBV19,TRBJ1-2,TRBD1,NA,CASSHSEPTGYGYTF,TGTGCCAGTAGTCACTCAGAACCGACAGGGTATGGCTACACCTTC
TRBV7-9,TRBJ1-1,NA,NA,CASSSSGVEAFF,TGTGCCAGCAGCTCCTCAGGGGTTGAAGCTTTCTTT
TRBV5-1,TRBJ1-1,NA,NA,CASSQGWSDRTEAFF,TGCGCCAGCAGTCAGGGGTGGTCTGATCGCACTGAAGCTTTCTTT
TRBV6-5,TRBJ2-3,NA,NA,CASRTQVRGTDTQYF,TGTGCCAGCAGAACACAGGTTCGGGGCACAGATACGCAGTATTTT
TRBV7-6,TRBJ2-3,NA,NA,CASSQVTDTQYF,TGTGCCAGCAGCCAGGTCACAGATACGCAGTATTTT
TRBV11-2,TRBJ2-5,NA,once,CASSLAWGPSETQYF,TGTGCCAGCAGCTTAGCTTGGGGGCCCTCAGAGACCCAGTACTTC
TRBV7-2,TRBJ2-2,NA,NA,CASSPRTGTITGELFF,TGTGCCAGCAGCCCACGGACAGGGACTATCACCGGGGAGCTGTTTTTT
TRBV9,TRBJ2-1,TRBD2,once,CASSVGQREGNEQFF,TGTGCCAGCAGCGTAGGGCAGCGGGAGGGCAATGAGCAGTTCTTC
TRBV6-5,TRBJ1-1,NA,NA,CASSYRGRSAEAFF,TGTGCCAGCAGTTACAGGGGTAGGAGTGCTGAAGCTTTCTTT
TRBV28,TRBJ2-5,NA,NA,CASSSRETQYF,TGTGCCAGCAGTTCCAGAGAGACCCAGTACTTC
TRBV7-3,TRBJ1-2,NA,few,CASSLTRGDYGYTF,TGTGCCAGCAGCTTAACGCGGGGCGACTATGGCTACACCTTC
TRBV11-2,TRBJ2-7,TRBD1,few,CASSRMTGYRAYEQYF,TGTGCCAGCAGCCGAATGACAGGGTATCGGGCCTACGAGCAGTACTTC
TRBV7-2,TRBJ2-5,TRBD1,NA,CASSLFGQAWEQYF,TGTGCCAGCAGCTTGTTCGGACAGGCTTGGGAGCAGTACTTC
TRBV28,TRBJ2-1,NA,NA,CASSFPQATNEQFF,TGTGCCAGCAGTTTCCCCCAGGCCACCAATGAGCAGTTCTTC
TRBV9,TRBJ2-3,TRBD2,NA,CASSVALASGGGDTQYF,TGTGCCAGCAGCGTAGCTTTGGCTAGCGGGGGTGGGGATACGCAGTATTTT
TRBV4-1,TRBJ2-7,TRBD2,NA,CASSQGLAGHYEQYF,TGCGCCAGCAGCCAAGGGCTAGCGGGGCACTACGAGCAGTACTTC
TRBV19,TRBJ2-1,TRBD2,NA,CASSWTSGSRLSYNEQFF,TGTGCCAGTAGTTGGACTAGCGGTTCCCGTCTCTCCTACAATGAGCAGTTCTTC
TRBV29-1,TRBJ2-1,NA,NA,CSVERSDSRVKFF,TGCAGCGTTGAAAGGTCAGATAGCCGGGTGAAGTTCTTC
TRBV6-1,TRBJ2-3,TRBD2,NA,CASSALRGGTDTQYF,TGTGCCAGCAGTGCTCTGCGGGGGGGCACAGATACGCAGTATTTT
TRBV4-1,TRBJ2-7,NA,once,CASSLQTGYEQYF,TGCGCCAGCAGCCTACAGACCGGCTACGAGCAGTACTTC
TRBV6-5,TRBJ1-1,NA,NA,CAVSGRGGRGTEAFF,TGTGCCGTTTCGGGCCGCGGGGGCAGGGGCACTGAAGCTTTCTTT
TRBV6-6,TRBJ1-3,NA,NA,CASRPQGSGNTIYF,TGTGCCAGCAGACCCCAGGGGTCTGGAAACACCATATATTTT
TRBV19,TRBJ2-1,TRBD2,NA,CASSSGTSGSYNEQFF,TGTGCCAGTAGTTCCGGGACTAGCGGGAGTTACAATGAGCAGTTCTTC
TRBV5-1,TRBJ1-3,NA,NA,CASSSPGKGNTIYF,TGCGCCAGCAGTTCACCGGGTAAAGGAAACACCATATATTTT
TRBV6-5,TRBJ1-2,TRBD1,NA,CASSYGDRGGYTF,TGTGCCAGCAGTTACGGGGACAGGGGGGGCTACACCTTC
TRBV7-2,TRBJ2-3,TRBD1,NA,CASSLDPTGADTQYF,TGTGCCAGCAGCTTAGACCCCACAGGGGCAGATACGCAGTATTTT
TRBV4-2,TRBJ1-1,NA,NA,CASSQGAGMNTEAFF,TGTGCCAGCAGCCAAGGAGCAGGTATGAACACTGAAGCTTTCTTT
TRBV4-2,TRBJ2-7,NA,NA,CASSRGSSEYEQYF,TGTGCCAGCAGCCGTGGTTCTAGCGAGTACGAGCAGTACTTC
TRBV4-3,TRBJ2-5,TRBD1,few,CASSQEAGTGGFQTQYF,TGCGCCAGCAGCCAAGAAGCAGGGACAGGAGGATTTCAGACCCAGTACTTC
TRBV7-9,TRBJ2-2,TRBD2,few,CSSSGSGRAFGELFF,TGTTCCAGCAGCGGAAGCGGGAGGGCCTTCGGGGAGCTGTTTTTT
TRBV7-8,TRBJ1-1,TRBD1,NA,CASSLGTGGPGNTEAFF,TGTGCCAGCAGCTTAGGGACAGGGGGCCCGGGTAACACTGAAGCTTTCTTT